This is a list of T cell receptor beta chains from one sample in a study of blood T cell repertoires in COVID-19. Using immunoSEQ multiplex PCR, the repertoire was profiled, and TCRdb retains in-frame clones only, with some absent. Found here are around 25,000 clones, 88% of them singletons; the top ten hold more than 7.5%. Material for sequencing was peripheral blood. The receptors were sampled from a woman between 50 and 59 years old with active COVID-19. Both conserved end residues are part of each CDR3. The D gene is left open where the match is weak. Clone size is not always given. Where it is, it says once, few, many or a class for expanded clones.

J gene: TRBJ2-3
V gene: TRBV5-1
clone size: .
D gene: .
CDR3 protein: CASSLTSSPDTQYF
CDR3 DNA: TGCGCCAGCAGCTTGACTAGCAGCCCAGATACGCAGTATTTT

J gene: TRBJ1-1
V gene: TRBV27
clone size: .
D gene: .
CDR3 protein: CASSPPGADTEAFF
CDR3 DNA: TGTGCCAGCAGTCCCCCAGGGGCGGACACTGAAGCTTTCTTT

J gene: TRBJ2-3
V gene: TRBV5-1
clone size: .
D gene: .
CDR3 protein: CASSLSSAGLIQAYTDTQYF
CDR3 DNA: TGCGCCAGCAGCTTATCGTCCGCAGGGCTGATACAGGCATACACAGATACGCAGTATTTT

J gene: TRBJ2-3
V gene: TRBV9
clone size: few
D gene: TRBD2
CDR3 protein: CASSVGRVAGGADTQYF
CDR3 DNA: TGTGCCAGCAGCGTAGGTAGGGTCGCGGGAGGGGCAGATACGCAGTATTTT

J gene: TRBJ2-3
V gene: TRBV11-1
clone size: .
D gene: TRBD2
CDR3 protein: CASSSRGLATDTQYF
CDR3 DNA: TGTGCCAGCAGCTCCCGGGGACTAGCGACAGATACGCAGTATTTT

J gene: TRBJ2-6
V gene: TRBV21-1
clone size: .
D gene: .
CDR3 protein: CASSKLPYRGAGANVLTF
CDR3 DNA: TGTGCCAGCAGCAAACTTCCCTATCGCGGGGCTGGGGCCAACGTCCTGACTTTC

J gene: TRBJ1-1
V gene: TRBV7-9
clone size: .
D gene: .
CDR3 protein: CASSSYLDTEAFF
CDR3 DNA: TGTGCCAGCAGCTCCTACCTTGACACTGAAGCTTTCTTT

J gene: TRBJ2-1
V gene: TRBV7-9
clone size: .
D gene: TRBD1
CDR3 protein: CASSFRDSSYNEQFF
CDR3 DNA: TGTGCCAGCAGCTTTAGGGACAGCTCCTACAATGAGCAGTTCTTC

J gene: TRBJ2-7
V gene: TRBV11-2
clone size: medium-sized
D gene: TRBD1
CDR3 protein: CASSLVFGQGAYEQYF
CDR3 DNA: TGTGCCAGCAGCTTAGTATTCGGGCAGGGGGCCTACGAGCAGTACTTC

J gene: TRBJ2-1
V gene: TRBV5-4
clone size: .
D gene: .
CDR3 protein: CASSTGGPSSYNEQFF
CDR3 DNA: TGTGCCAGCAGCACCGGGGGACCGAGCTCCTACAATGAGCAGTTCTTC

J gene: TRBJ1-5
V gene: TRBV12-3/TRBV12-4
clone size: few
D gene: .
CDR3 protein: CASSLGQPQHF
CDR3 DNA: TGTGCCAGCAGTCTCGGTCAGCCCCAGCATTTT

J gene: TRBJ2-3
V gene: TRBV2
clone size: .
D gene: TRBD1
CDR3 protein: CASSEDRGLTDTQYF
CDR3 DNA: TGTGCCAGCAGTGAAGACAGGGGGTTGACAGATACGCAGTATTTT

J gene: TRBJ2-7
V gene: TRBV3-1/TRBV3-2
clone size: once
D gene: .
CDR3 protein: CASSQLGGGYEQYF
CDR3 DNA: TGTGCCAGCAGCCAATTGGGCGGAGGTTACGAGCAGTACTTC

J gene: TRBJ1-4
V gene: TRBV28
clone size: .
D gene: TRBD1
CDR3 protein: CASSGTGVTNEKLFF
CDR3 DNA: TGTGCCAGCAGTGGGACAGGAGTAACTAATGAAAAACTGTTTTTT

J gene: TRBJ2-1
V gene: TRBV5-1
clone size: .
D gene: .
CDR3 protein: CASSVAGFVRDNEQFF
CDR3 DNA: TGCGCCAGCAGTGTGGCAGGGTTTGTACGGGACAATGAGCAGTTCTTC

J gene: TRBJ1-1
V gene: TRBV28
clone size: .
D gene: TRBD1
CDR3 protein: CASSLDFGTGDTEAFF
CDR3 DNA: TGTGCCAGCAGTTTAGACTTTGGGACAGGGGACACTGAAGCTTTCTTT

J gene: TRBJ1-5
V gene: TRBV2
clone size: .
D gene: .
CDR3 protein: CASSAGYGNQPQHF
CDR3 DNA: TGTGCCAGCAGTGCGGGGTATGGCAATCAGCCCCAGCATTTT

J gene: TRBJ2-7
V gene: TRBV11-2
clone size: few
D gene: TRBD2
CDR3 protein: CASSLGGGSYEQYF
CDR3 DNA: TGTGCCAGCAGCTTAGGGGGGGGTTCCTACGAGCAGTACTTC

J gene: TRBJ1-1
V gene: TRBV12-3/TRBV12-4
clone size: .
D gene: TRBD1
CDR3 protein: CASSSAGGIEAFF
CDR3 DNA: TGTGCCAGCAGTTCGGCAGGGGGGATTGAAGCTTTCTTT

J gene: TRBJ1-4
V gene: TRBV30
clone size: .
D gene: TRBD1
CDR3 protein: CAWSVVTGGEKLFF
CDR3 DNA: TGTGCCTGGAGTGTGGTGACAGGGGGTGAAAAACTGTTTTTT

J gene: TRBJ1-1
V gene: TRBV2
clone size: .
D gene: .
CDR3 protein: CASSEGTGQGNTEAFF
CDR3 DNA: TGTGCCAGCAGTGAAGGAACAGGGCAGGGAAACACTGAAGCTTTCTTT

J gene: TRBJ1-6
V gene: TRBV9
clone size: .
D gene: .
CDR3 protein: CASSSSGDSPLHF
CDR3 DNA: TGTGCCAGCAGCTCTTCAGGGGATTCACCCCTCCACTTT

J gene: TRBJ2-7
V gene: TRBV7-2
clone size: .
D gene: .
CDR3 protein: CASSFRDSYEQYF
CDR3 DNA: TGTGCCAGCAGCTTCCGGGACTCCTACGAGCAGTACTTC

J gene: TRBJ1-5
V gene: TRBV30
clone size: .
D gene: TRBD1
CDR3 protein: CALGQGVQPQHF
CDR3 DNA: TGTGCTCTCGGACAGGGAGTTCAGCCCCAGCATTTT

J gene: TRBJ2-3
V gene: TRBV3-1/TRBV3-2
clone size: .
D gene: .
CDR3 protein: CASSQSSRETDTQYF
CDR3 DNA: TGTGCCAGCAGCCAAAGCTCCAGGGAAACAGATACGCAGTATTTT

J gene: TRBJ2-1
V gene: TRBV5-6
clone size: .
D gene: TRBD2
CDR3 protein: CASSMGLAGRNEQFF
CDR3 DNA: TGTGCCAGCAGCATGGGACTAGCGGGACGCAATGAGCAGTTCTTC